This passage covers 13 T cell receptor beta chains from one sample sequenced in a study of T cell clones after liver transplantation. The table came from immunoSEQ multiplex PCR; TCRdb's copy has only in-frame clones and leaves some out. The sample lists 95,000 to 110,000 clones; around four fifths were seen once. This sample comprised CD4+ T cells from blood, obtained before liver transplant. The receptors stem from a human donor who received a liver transplant.

Details on this clone: Other DNA sequences of this sample code for an identical CDR3. The rearrangement joins TRBV7-2 to TRBJ2-3; the match to TRBD1 covers 10 bases. Germline trimming cut 3 bases from V and 2 bases from J; bases unmatched to any gene: 5. CDR1 and CDR2 (germline): SGHTA, FQGNSA. The CDR3 loop spans 16 amino acids. The CDR3 coding sequence is TGTGCCAGCAGCTTTACCGGGACAGGGGTCACAGATACGCAGTATTTT. The encoded protein is CASSFTGTGVTDTQYF.

The rearrangement joins TRBV7-9 to TRBJ2-7; D gene unclear. The germline V and J ends were trimmed by 5 bases and 3 bases, with 23 bases remaining between them. This CDR3 has 17 residues. The germline CDR1 and CDR2 sequences are SEHNR and FQNEAQ (reference sequence). The chain's CDR3 is CASSPPSGAIIDYEQYF. CDR3 in DNA: TGTGCCAGCAGCCCACCCTCAGGAGCCATTATAGACTACGAGCAGTACTTC.

The gene calls are TRBV5-1 and TRBJ2-1; 11 bases are shared with TRBD2. Germline CDR1 is SGHRS and CDR2 is YFSETQ. Losses at the gene ends were 7 bases for V and 5 bases for J; bases not matched to a gene: 2. The CDR3 loop spans 13 amino acids. The CDR3 DNA follows: TGCGCCAGCCAACTAGCGGGGGACAATGAGCAGTTCTTC. Protein product: CASQLAGDNEQFF.

The chain carries TRBV7-9 and TRBJ1-5; D is ambiguous. The CDR3 sequence is 14 residues long. Germline V CDR1 and CDR2: SEHNR, FQNEAQ (reference sequence). V shed 1 base and J shed 4 bases, with 8 bases lying between them. DNA for the CDR3: TGTGCCAGCAGCTTAGACACGTGGAATCAGCCCCAGCATTTT. Translation: CASSLDTWNQPQHF.

This rearrangement joins TRBV27 to TRBJ2-1, with D tentatively TRBD1 or TRBD2 (5 bases each). This CDR3 contains 15 residues. V lost 6 bases, J lost 6 bases, and 18 bases lay in between. Per the germline V gene, CDR1 is MNHEY and CDR2 is SMNVEV (reference sequence). CDR3 nucleotide sequence: TGTGCCAGCAGACGCACCGGGACCACTATCAATGAGCAGTTCTTC. Translated, it gives CASRRTGTTINEQFF.

The V and J genes are TRBV5-1 and TRBJ2-6, with D unclear. The V gene's germline CDR1 is SGHRS and CDR2 YFSETQ. Trimming stripped 7 bases from V and 2 bases from J, with 13 bases between. CDR3 length equals 15 residues. CDR3 coding DNA: TGCGCCAGCCGGATGTCGCTTGCTGGGGCCAACGTCCTGACTTTC. Protein: CASRMSLAGANVLTF.

V is TRBV19 and J is TRBJ2-7; D is unclear. From germline, CDR1 is LNHDA and CDR2 SQIVND (reference sequence). This CDR3 is built from 13 residues. The V gene lost 4 bases and the J gene lost 7 bases, with 14 bases spanning the gap. CDR3 sequence: CASSTQKGLEQYF. The DNA of the CDR3 is TGTGCCAGTAGTACTCAGAAGGGCCTGGAGCAGTACTTC.

This chain links TRBV19 with TRBJ1-1; 8 bases are a match to TRBD1. CDR1 LNHDA and CDR2 SQIVND come from the germline V gene (reference sequence). The CDR3 is made up of 14 amino acids. Trimming removed 7 bases from V and 1 base from J; junction bases left unmatched: 5. The CDR3 loop is CASTPGTGNTEAFF. CDR3 DNA sequence: TGTGCCAGTACACCCGGGACAGGGAACACTGAAGCTTTCTTT.

This chain links TRBV10-3 with TRBJ1-5; the D is unclear. CDR3 length: 15 residues. The germline gives CDR1 ENHRY, CDR2 SYGVKD. V lost 6 bases to trimming and J lost 2 bases, with 14 bases between them. The CDR3: CAISPDGFGNQPQHF. CDR3 coding DNA: TGTGCCATCAGCCCCGACGGGTTTGGCAATCAGCCCCAGCATTTT.

This rearrangement joins TRBV27 to TRBJ1-2, with D tentatively TRBD1 (6 bases). The length of the CDR3 is 14 residues. Germline V gene sequence: CDR1 MNHEY, CDR2 SMNVEV (reference sequence). V lost 10 bases and J lost 4, with 19 bases in between. CDR3 sequence: CATLPRGRGYGYTF. The CDR3 nucleotides read TGTGCCACCCTCCCCAGGGGTCGCGGCTATGGCTACACCTTC.

This clone has only one observation. The rearrangement links TRBV5-1 to TRBJ2-7, with 10 bases that match TRBD1. The CDR3 runs 14 residues. Germline lookup yields CDR1 SGHRS and CDR2 YFSETQ. V lost 4 bases and J lost 7; bases outside the gene matches: 8. The DNA for the CDR3 is TGCGCCAGCAGCAACCGACAGGGGGCTGAAGAGCAGTACTTC. Encoded protein: CASSNRQGAEEQYF. Complete variable domain (other parts from reference TRBV5-1 and TRBJ2-7): KAGVTQTPRYLIKTRGQQVTLSCSPISGHRSVSWYQQTPGQGLQFLFEYFSETQRNKGNFPGRFSGRQFSNSRSEMNVSTLELGDSALYLCASSNRQGAEEQYFGPGTRLTVT.

The chain links TRBV15 to TRBJ1-4; D perhaps matches TRBD1 (5 bases). Between the trimmed V and J ends, which lost 1 base and 7 bases, there was a span of 13 bases. CDR1 and CDR2 from the germline V gene are LNHNV and YYDKDF (reference sequence). This CDR3 has 15 residues. The CDR3 loop reads CATSRGGGHLEKLFF. In DNA form, the CDR3 reads TGTGCCACCAGCAGAGGGGGAGGACACCTTGAAAAACTGTTTTTT.

V and J are TRBV28 and TRBJ2-3; 12 nucleotides match TRBD2. Germline lookup yields CDR1 MDHEN and CDR2 SYDVKM. The J segment lost 15 bases and the V segment lost 6 bases, leaving 16 bases of the junction unmatched. The CDR3 spans 15 residues. CDR3 loop: CASSKRTSGASPKYF. The CDR3 DNA is TGTGCCAGCAGCAAAAGGACTAGCGGGGCCTCCCCTAAATATTTT.